These 21 T cell receptor beta chains originate from one sample sequenced in a study of metastatic and nonmetastatic thyroid tumors. TCRdb re-clonotyped the PCR reads via MiXCR. The sample records 89,000 or so clones, around 7.8% being singletons. Treatment of any kind had been given to no patient before thyroid surgery. The material sequenced was blood. These receptors came from a female donor with papillary thyroid cancer or a benign thyroid nodule (not recorded which). Some clones in this sample may be carry-over from other donors' samples.

This clone was observed a single time. A much larger clone differs from this one at a single base, so this may be a read error. This sample includes further DNA sequences coding for the same CDR3. The V gene is TRBV14, the J gene TRBJ2-6; D is perhaps TRBD1 (5 bases). The V gene's germline CDR1 is SGHDN and CDR2 FVKESK. The CDR3 consists of 15 residues. The CDR3 bases are TGTGCCAGCAGCCCATCATACTCTGGGGCCAACGTCCTTACTTTC. This sequence encodes CASSPSYSGANVLTF. The whole variable domain, filled in from reference TRBV14 and TRBJ2-6, reads EAGVTQFPSHSVIEKGQTVTLRCDPISGHDNLYWYRRVMGKEIKFLLHFVKESKQDESGMPNNRFLAERTGGTYSTLKVQPAELEDSGVYFCASSPSYSGANVLTFGAGSRLTVL.

This clone was detected many times. This chain connects TRBV19 to TRBJ1-1; no reliable D call. Germline CDR1 reads LNHDA; CDR2 reads SQIVND (reference sequence). CDR3 length: 13 amino acids. The ends were cut back, 5 bases at V and 5 bases at J, with 12 bases in the middle. This chain's CDR3 is CASSATMLTEAFF. CDR3 bases: TGTGCCAGTAGTGCCACGATGTTGACTGAAGCTTTCTTT.

This clone has a count of ten or more. CDR3 nucleotide sequence: TGTGCCAGCAGCCCAAGCTCTGGAAACACCATATATTTT. Protein product: CASSPSSGNTIYF. This chain uses TRBV11-2 with TRBJ1-3; no clear D. The CDR3 runs to 13 residues. V shed 5 bases and J shed 0 bases, with 5 bases lying between them. In germline, CDR1 is SGHAT, CDR2 FQNNGV.

Only a few counts were recorded for this clone. V is TRBV7-8 and J is TRBJ2-3; D remains ambiguous. With 1 base removed from V and 3 bases from J, the gap between germline ends came to 2 bases. Germline lookup yields CDR1 SGHVS and CDR2 FQNEAQ. The CDR3 is 12 amino acids. The CDR3 DNA follows: TGTGCCAGCAGCTTAGGTACAGATACGCAGTATTTT. This translates into CASSLGTDTQYF.

This clone came up many times. The chain uses TRBV12-3 or TRBV12-4 and TRBJ1-6, with D tentatively TRBD1 (5 bases). V was pared by 6 bases and J by 5 bases, with 8 bases between. The CDR3 runs to 13 residues. Written as DNA, the CDR3 is TGTGCCAGCAGCCCAGGGAATAATTCACCCCTCCACTTT. Its protein product is CASSPGNNSPLHF.

This clone has a count of ten or more. The CDR3 sequence is CATSDFSRDRKRNTEAFF. The CDR3 DNA follows: TGTGCCACCAGTGATTTTAGTAGGGACAGGAAAAGGAACACTGAAGCTTTCTTT. The gene calls are TRBV24-1 and TRBJ1-1; 8 bases are a match to TRBD1. Trimming took 1 base from V and 1 from J; bases not matched to a gene: 10. This CDR3 spans 18 amino acids. Germline V gene data show CDR1 as KGHDR and CDR2 as SFDVKD.

Note on this clone: The germline gene is not matched at one end of the junction; a read error may be the cause. Other DNA sequences in this sample translate to the same CDR3. The chain links TRBV2 to TRBJ2-2, with D possibly called TRBD1 or TRBD2 (5 bases each). CDR1 is SNHLY, CDR2 FYNNEI, per germline. The CDR3 has 15 residues. In nucleotides, the CDR3 is TGTGCCAGCAGTGATAGTCAATTGGACACCGGGGAGTTGTTTTTT. It specifies CASSDSQLDTGELFF.

This clone was counted at least ten times. The same CDR3 is also encoded by other DNA sequences in this sample. The gene calls are TRBV15 and TRBJ2-6; 10 bases map to TRBD1. J was trimmed by 1 base and V by 3 bases; bases with no gene match: 12. The CDR3 is made up of 20 amino acids. Germline CDR1 is LNHNV and CDR2 is YYDKDF (reference sequence). The DNA for the CDR3 is TGTGCCACCAGCAGTGGTTTAAGACAGGGGGCCGGGTCTGGGGCCAACGTCCTGACTTTC. This gives the protein CATSSGLRQGAGSGANVLTF.

CDR3 loop: CSARVAGGPDNEQFF. In DNA form, the CDR3 reads TGCAGTGCTAGAGTGGCGGGAGGGCCGGACAATGAGCAGTTCTTC. The chain recombines TRBV20-1 with TRBJ2-1, with TRBD2 identical over 9 bases. The V and J ends lost 1 base and 5 bases, in that order; junction bases with no gene match: 6. The CDR3 is 15 amino acids. CDR1 and CDR2 (germline): DFQATT, SNEGSKA (reference sequence).

Ten or more counts support this clone. The chain is built from TRBV20-1 and TRBJ2-3; D might be TRBD2 (6 bases). Looked up from germline, CDR1 is DFQATT and CDR2 is SNEGSKA (reference sequence). The CDR3 has 17 residues. The V gene lost 1 base and the J gene lost 1 base, with 18 bases spanning the gap. The DNA for the CDR3 is TGCAGTGCTAGAGTAGGCGGGGCCCGTCGAGGCACAGATACGCAGTATTTT. Encoded protein: CSARVGGARRGTDTQYF.

This clone was recorded at least ten times. The chain links TRBV6-1 to TRBJ2-3; 8 bases agree with TRBD2. The germline V gene encodes CDR1 MNHNS and CDR2 SASEGT. With 2 bases clipped from V and 0 bases from J, the junction kept 7 bases outside the gene matches. The CDR3 has 17 amino acids. The CDR3 loop reads CASSELAGLASTDTQYF. CDR3 DNA sequence: TGTGCCAGCAGTGAACTAGCGGGCCTCGCTAGCACAGATACGCAGTATTTT.

This clone showed up many times. The chain joins TRBV6-5 to TRBJ1-1; D call uncertain. CDR1 is MNHEY, CDR2 SVGAGI, per germline. V was clipped by 0 bases and J by 3 bases, with 14 bases between them. The CDR3 is 16 residues long. The CDR3 DNA reads as TGTGCCAGCAGTTACTCCGGGTCCCGGCAGGACACTGAAGCTTTCTTT. Protein: CASSYSGSRQDTEAFF.

This clone has just a few counts. The V and J genes are TRBV9 and TRBJ2-1, with 10 nucleotides matching TRBD2. Germline V CDR1 and CDR2: SGDLS, YYNGEE. The CDR3 consists of 14 residues. Trimming removed 5 bases from V and 6 bases from J; junction bases left unmatched: 5. The CDR3: CASSDLAGANEQFF. CDR3 DNA sequence: TGTGCCAGCAGTGATCTAGCGGGGGCCAATGAGCAGTTCTTC.

V gene TRBV28 combines with J gene TRBJ2-1, with 10 nucleotides matching TRBD1. Per the germline V gene, CDR1 is MDHEN and CDR2 is SYDVKM. CDR3 length: 15 residues. V dropped 6 bases and J dropped 7; count of bases not matched to a gene: 9. Written as DNA, the CDR3 is TGTGCCAGCAGCTTAGACAGGGGGCTCTCTAATGAGCAGTTCTTC. It specifies CASSLDRGLSNEQFF. Full variable domain (rest looked up from reference TRBV28 and TRBJ2-1): DVKVTQSSRYLVKRTGEKVFLECVQDMDHENMFWYRQDPGLGLRLIYFSYDVKMKEKGDIPEGYSVSREKKERFSLILESASTNQTSMYLCASSLDRGLSNEQFFGPGTRLTVL.

This clone was detected ten times or more. This chain uses TRBV2 with TRBJ2-2; D ambiguous. Germline V lookup: CDR1 SNHLY, CDR2 FYNNEI. V was shortened by 3 bases and J by 4 bases, with 6 bases between the two germline ends. The CDR3 consists of 13 residues. The chain's CDR3 is CASSDGPTGELFF. In DNA, the CDR3 is TGTGCCAGCAGTGACGGTCCCACCGGGGAGCTGTTTTTT.

In DNA form, the CDR3 reads TGCGCCAGCGGGGGGGTAAGGAACTATGGCTACACCTTC. Encoded protein: CASGGVRNYGYTF. This chain uses TRBV10-2 with TRBJ1-2, with D maybe TRBD1 (5 bases). The CDR3 extends over 13 amino acids. Trimming removed 8 bases from V and 2 bases from J, with 12 bases in between. From germline, CDR1 is WSHSY and CDR2 SAAADI.

Ten or more counts support this clone. V usage is TRBV4-1 and J usage is TRBJ2-2; D unresolved. CDR1 and CDR2 from the germline V gene are MGHRA and YSYEKL. V was clipped by 0 bases and J by 2 bases, with 4 bases between them. CDR3 length: 14 residues. DNA for the CDR3: TGCGCCAGCAGCCAAGAGGCTAACACCGGGGAGCTGTTTTTT. It yields the protein CASSQEANTGELFF.

The chain joins TRBV11-2 to TRBJ1-1; TRBD1 might be the D (5 bases). The V and J ends lost 0 bases and 4 bases respectively, with 9 bases between them. Germline CDR1 and CDR2: SGHAT and FQNNGV. This CDR3 has 14 residues. The DNA of the CDR3 is TGTGCCAGCAGCTTAGATTGGGGGGGCACTGAAGCTTTCTTT. Encoded protein: CASSLDWGGTEAFF.

J is TRBJ2-7 and V is TRBV15; 9 positions agree with TRBD1. The germline V gene has CDR1 LNHNV and CDR2 YYDKDF (reference sequence). The CDR3 is 16 amino acids. After removal of 7 bases from V and 4 bases from J, the junction contained 14 bases not matched to a gene. The CDR3 reads CATTLLSGTGRYEQYF. The DNA for the CDR3 is TGTGCCACCACCCTACTATCAGGGACAGGGAGATACGAGCAGTACTTC.

V gene TRBV20-1 combines with J gene TRBJ1-5, with D possibly being TRBD1 (5 bases). The V end lost 4 bases, the J end lost 3 bases, and 16 bases lay between the germline ends. The CDR3 is made up of 15 amino acids. Germline V gene sequence: CDR1 DFQATT, CDR2 SNEGSKA (reference sequence). CDR3 sequence (DNA): TGCAGTGCTATCTCGTCAGGGACGAACAATCAGCCCCAGCATTTT. Its translation is CSAISSGTNNQPQHF.

This clone was detected a few times. A read error may explain this, as a much larger clone is one base away. Different DNA sequences within this sample yield the same CDR3. V gene TRBV7-3 combines with J gene TRBJ2-1; D is ambiguous. This CDR3 has 14 residues. Germline V gives CDR1 SGHTA, CDR2 FQGTGA. The CDR3 loop reads CASSLGGPYHEQFF. The CDR3 DNA reads as TGTGCCAGCAGCTTAGGTGGACCCTACCATGAGCAGTTCTTC.